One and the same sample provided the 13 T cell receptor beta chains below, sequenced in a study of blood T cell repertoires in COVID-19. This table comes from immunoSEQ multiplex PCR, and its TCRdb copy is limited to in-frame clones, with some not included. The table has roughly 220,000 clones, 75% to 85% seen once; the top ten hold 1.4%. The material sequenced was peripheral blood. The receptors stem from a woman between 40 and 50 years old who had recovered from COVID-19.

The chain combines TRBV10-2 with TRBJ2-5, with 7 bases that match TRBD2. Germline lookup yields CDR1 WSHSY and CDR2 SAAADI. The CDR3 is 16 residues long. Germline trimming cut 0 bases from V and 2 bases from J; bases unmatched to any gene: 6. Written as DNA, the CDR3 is TGCGCCAGCAGTGAGTCGAGGGCTAGCGGTCAAGAGACCCAGTACTTC. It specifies CASSESRASGQETQYF.

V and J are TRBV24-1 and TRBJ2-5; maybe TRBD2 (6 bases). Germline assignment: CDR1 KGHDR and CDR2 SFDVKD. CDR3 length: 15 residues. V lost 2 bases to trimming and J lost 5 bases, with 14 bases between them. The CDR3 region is CATSDWGLARETQYF. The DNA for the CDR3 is TGTGCCACCAGTGATTGGGGACTGGCACGGGAGACCCAGTACTTC.

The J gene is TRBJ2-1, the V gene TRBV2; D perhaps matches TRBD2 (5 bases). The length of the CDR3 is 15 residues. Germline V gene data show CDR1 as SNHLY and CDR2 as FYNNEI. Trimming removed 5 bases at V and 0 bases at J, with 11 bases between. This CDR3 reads CASSLGVSSYNEQFF. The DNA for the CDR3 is TGTGCCAGCAGTCTCGGGGTAAGCTCCTACAATGAGCAGTTCTTC.

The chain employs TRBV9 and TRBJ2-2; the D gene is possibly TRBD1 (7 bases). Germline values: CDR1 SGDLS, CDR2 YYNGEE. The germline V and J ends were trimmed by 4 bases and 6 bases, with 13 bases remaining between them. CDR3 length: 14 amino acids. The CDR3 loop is CASSFRGDSGELFF. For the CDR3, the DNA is TGTGCCAGCAGCTTCAGGGGGGATTCCGGGGAGCTGTTTTTT.

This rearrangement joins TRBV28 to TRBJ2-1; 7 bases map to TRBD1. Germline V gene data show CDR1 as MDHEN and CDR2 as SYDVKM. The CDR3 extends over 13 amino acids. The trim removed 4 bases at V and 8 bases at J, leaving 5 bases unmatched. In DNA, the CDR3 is TGTGCCAGCAGTTCTCGACAGGGCTATGAGCAGTTCTTC. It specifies CASSSRQGYEQFF.

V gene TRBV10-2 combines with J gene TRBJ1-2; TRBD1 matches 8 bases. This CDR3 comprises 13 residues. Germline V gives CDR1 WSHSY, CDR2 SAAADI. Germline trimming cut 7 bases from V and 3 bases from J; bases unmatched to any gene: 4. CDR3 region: CASTGGADYGYTF. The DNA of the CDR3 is TGCGCCAGCACAGGGGGCGCCGACTATGGCTACACCTTC.

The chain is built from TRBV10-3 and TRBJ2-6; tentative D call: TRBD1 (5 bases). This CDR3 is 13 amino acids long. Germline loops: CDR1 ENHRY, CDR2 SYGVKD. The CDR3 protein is CATQELRANVLTF. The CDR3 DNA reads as TGTGCTACACAGGAGCTAAGGGCCAACGTCCTGACTTTC.

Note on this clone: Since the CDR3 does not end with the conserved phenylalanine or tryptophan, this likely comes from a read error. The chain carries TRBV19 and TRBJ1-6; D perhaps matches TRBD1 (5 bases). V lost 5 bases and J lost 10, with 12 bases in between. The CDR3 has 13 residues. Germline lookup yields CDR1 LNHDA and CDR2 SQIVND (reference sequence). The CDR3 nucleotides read TGTGCCAGTAGTGCGGACATGCGATCACCCCTCCACCTT. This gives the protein CASSADMRSPLHL.

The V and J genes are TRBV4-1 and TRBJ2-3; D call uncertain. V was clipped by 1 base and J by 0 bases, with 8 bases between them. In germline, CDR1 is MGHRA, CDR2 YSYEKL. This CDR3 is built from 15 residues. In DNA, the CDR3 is TGCGCCAGCAGCCAAGGCGGTTCGAGCACAGATACGCAGTATTTT. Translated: CASSQGGSSTDTQYF.

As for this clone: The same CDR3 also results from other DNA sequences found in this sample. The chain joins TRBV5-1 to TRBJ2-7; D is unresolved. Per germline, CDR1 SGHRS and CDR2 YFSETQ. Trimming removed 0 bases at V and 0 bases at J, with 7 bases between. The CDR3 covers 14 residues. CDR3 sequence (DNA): TGCGCCAGCAGCTTGGCCCTCAGCTCCTACGAGCAGTACTTC. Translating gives CASSLALSSYEQYF.

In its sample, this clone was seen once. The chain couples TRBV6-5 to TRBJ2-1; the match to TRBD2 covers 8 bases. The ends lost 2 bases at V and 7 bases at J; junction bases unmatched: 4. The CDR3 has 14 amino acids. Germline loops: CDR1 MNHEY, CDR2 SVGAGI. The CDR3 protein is CASSYMGGGNEQFF. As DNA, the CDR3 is TGTGCCAGCAGTTACATGGGCGGGGGGAATGAGCAGTTCTTC.

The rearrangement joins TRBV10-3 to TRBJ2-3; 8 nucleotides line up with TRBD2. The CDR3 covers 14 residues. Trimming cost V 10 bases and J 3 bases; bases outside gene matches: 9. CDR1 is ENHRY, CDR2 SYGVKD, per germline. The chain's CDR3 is CATQSRGETDTQYF. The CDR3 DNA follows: TGTGCCACACAATCGCGGGGGGAAACAGATACGCAGTATTTT.

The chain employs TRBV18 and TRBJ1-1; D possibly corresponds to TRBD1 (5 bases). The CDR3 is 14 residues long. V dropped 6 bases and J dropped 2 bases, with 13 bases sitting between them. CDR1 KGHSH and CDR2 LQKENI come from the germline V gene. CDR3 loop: CASSLDSLNTEAFF. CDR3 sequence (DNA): TGTGCCAGCTCCCTAGACAGCCTTAACACTGAAGCTTTCTTT.